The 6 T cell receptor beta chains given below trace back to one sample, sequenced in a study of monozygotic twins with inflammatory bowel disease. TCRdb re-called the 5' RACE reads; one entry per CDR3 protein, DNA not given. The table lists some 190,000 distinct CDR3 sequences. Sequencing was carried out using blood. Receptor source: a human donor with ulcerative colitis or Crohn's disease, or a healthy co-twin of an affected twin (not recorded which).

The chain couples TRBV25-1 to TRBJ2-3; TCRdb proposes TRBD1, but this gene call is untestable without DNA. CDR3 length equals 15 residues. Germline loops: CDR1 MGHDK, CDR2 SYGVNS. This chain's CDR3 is CASSADRGISDTQYF.

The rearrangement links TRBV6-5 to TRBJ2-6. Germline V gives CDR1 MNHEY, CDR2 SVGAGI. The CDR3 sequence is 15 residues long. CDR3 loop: CASSYQAPGANVLTF.

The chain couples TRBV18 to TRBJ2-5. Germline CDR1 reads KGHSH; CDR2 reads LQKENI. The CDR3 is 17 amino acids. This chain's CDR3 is CASSPPLVAGYQETQYF.

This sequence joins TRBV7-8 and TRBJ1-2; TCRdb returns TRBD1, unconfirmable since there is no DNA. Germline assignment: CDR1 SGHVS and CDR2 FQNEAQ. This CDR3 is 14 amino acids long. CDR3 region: CASSRTGTEHGYTF. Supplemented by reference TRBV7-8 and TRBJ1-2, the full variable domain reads GAGVSQSPRYKVAKRGQDVALRCDPISGHVSLFWYQQALGQGPEFLTYFQNEAQLDKSGLPSDRFFAERPEGSVSTLKIQRTQQEDSAVYLCASSRTGTEHGYTFGSGTRLTVV.

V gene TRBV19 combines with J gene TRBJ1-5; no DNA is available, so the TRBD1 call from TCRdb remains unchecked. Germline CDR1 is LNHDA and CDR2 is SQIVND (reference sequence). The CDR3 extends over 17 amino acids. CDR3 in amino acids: CASSLNFGGYSNQPQHF.

Here the CDR3 reads CAGDSQGIGTEAFF. V and J are TRBV6-1 and TRBJ1-1; TCRdb selects TRBD1, and the lack of DNA leaves this call unchecked. Germline loops: CDR1 MNHNS, CDR2 SASEGT. The length of the CDR3 is 14 residues.